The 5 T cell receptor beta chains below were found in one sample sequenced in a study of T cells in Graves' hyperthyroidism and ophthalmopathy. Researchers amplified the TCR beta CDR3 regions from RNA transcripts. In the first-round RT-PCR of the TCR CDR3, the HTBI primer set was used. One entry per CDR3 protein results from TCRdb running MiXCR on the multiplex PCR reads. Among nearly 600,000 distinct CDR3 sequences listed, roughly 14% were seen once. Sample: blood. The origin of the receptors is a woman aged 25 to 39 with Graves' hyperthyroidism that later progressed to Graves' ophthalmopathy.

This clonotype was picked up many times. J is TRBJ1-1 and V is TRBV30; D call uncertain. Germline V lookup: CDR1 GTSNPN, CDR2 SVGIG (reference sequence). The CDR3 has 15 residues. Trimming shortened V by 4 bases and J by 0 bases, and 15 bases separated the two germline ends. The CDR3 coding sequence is TGTGCCTGGATCGGGCCGGCAGACATGAACACTGAAGCTTTCTTT. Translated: CAWIGPADMNTEAFF.

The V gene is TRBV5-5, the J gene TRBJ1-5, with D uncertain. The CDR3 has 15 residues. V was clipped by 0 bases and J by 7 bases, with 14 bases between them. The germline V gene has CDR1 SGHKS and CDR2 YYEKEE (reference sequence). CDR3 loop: CASSLEVPFRQPQHF. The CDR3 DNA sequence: TGTGCCAGCAGCTTGGAGGTGCCGTTTAGGCAGCCCCAGCATTTT.

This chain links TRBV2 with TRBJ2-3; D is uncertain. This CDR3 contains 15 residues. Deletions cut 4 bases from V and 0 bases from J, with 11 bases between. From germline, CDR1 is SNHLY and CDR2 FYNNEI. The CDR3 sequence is CASSARARSTDTQYF. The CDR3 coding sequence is TGTGCCAGCAGTGCGCGCGCCCGTAGCACAGATACGCAGTATTTT.

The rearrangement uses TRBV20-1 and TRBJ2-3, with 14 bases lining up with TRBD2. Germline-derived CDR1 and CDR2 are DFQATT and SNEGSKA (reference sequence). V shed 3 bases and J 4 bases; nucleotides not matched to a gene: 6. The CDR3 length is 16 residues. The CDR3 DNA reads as TGCAGTGCTAGGGATTGGACTAGCGGGAGGTCAGATACGCAGTATTTT. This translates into CSARDWTSGRSDTQYF.

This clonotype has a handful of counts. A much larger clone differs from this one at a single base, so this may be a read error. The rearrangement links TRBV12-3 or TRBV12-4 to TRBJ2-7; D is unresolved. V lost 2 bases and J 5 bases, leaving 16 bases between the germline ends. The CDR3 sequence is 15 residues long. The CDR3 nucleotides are TGTGCCAGCAGTTTAAGAAGTCAGTCTCCTGACGAGCAGTACGTC. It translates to CASSLRSQSPDEQYV.